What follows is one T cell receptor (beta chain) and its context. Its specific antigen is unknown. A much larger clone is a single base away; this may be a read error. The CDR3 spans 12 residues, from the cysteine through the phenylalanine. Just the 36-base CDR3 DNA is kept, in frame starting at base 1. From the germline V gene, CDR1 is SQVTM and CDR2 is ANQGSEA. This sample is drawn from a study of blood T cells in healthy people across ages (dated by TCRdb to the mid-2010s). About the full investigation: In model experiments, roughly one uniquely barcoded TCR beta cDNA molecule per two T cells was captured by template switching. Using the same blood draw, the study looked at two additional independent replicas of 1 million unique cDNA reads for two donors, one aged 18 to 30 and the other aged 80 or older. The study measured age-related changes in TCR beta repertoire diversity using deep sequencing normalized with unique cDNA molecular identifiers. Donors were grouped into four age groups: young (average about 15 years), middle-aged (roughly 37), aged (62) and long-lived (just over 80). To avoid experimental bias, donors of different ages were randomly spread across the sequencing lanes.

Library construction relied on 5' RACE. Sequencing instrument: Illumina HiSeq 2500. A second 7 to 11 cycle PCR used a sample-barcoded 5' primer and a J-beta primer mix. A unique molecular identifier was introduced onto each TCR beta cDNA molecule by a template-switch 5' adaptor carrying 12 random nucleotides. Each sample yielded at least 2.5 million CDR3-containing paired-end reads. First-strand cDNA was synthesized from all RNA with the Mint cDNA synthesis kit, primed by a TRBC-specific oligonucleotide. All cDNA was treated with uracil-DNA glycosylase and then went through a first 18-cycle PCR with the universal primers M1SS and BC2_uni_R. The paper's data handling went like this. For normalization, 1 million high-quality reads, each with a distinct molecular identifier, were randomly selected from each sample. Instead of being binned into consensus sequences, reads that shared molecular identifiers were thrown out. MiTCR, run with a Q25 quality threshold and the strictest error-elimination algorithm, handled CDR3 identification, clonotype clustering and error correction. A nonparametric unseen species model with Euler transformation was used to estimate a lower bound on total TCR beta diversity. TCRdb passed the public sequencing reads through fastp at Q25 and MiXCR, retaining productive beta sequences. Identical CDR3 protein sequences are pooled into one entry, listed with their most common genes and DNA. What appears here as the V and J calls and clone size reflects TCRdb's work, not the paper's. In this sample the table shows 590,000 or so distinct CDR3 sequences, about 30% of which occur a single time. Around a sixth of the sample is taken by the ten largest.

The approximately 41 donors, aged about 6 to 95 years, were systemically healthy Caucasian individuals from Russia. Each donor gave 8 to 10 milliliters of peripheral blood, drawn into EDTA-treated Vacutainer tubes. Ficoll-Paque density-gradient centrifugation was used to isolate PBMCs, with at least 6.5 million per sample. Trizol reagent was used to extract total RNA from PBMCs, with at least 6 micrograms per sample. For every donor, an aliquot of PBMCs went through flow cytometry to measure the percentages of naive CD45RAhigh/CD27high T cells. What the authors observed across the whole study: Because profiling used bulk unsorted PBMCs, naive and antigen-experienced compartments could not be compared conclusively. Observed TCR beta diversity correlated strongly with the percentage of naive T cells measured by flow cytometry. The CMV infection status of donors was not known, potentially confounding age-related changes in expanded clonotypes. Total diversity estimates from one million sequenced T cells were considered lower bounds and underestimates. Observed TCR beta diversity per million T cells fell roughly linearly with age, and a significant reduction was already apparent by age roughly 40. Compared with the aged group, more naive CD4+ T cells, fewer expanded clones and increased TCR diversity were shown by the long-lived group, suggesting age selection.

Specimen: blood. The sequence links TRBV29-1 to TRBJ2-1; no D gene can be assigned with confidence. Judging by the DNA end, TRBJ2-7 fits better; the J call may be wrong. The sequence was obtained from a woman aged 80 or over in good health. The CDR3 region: CSGRPAYNEQYF. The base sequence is TGCAGCGGCCGACCGGCCTACAATGAGCAGTACTTC.